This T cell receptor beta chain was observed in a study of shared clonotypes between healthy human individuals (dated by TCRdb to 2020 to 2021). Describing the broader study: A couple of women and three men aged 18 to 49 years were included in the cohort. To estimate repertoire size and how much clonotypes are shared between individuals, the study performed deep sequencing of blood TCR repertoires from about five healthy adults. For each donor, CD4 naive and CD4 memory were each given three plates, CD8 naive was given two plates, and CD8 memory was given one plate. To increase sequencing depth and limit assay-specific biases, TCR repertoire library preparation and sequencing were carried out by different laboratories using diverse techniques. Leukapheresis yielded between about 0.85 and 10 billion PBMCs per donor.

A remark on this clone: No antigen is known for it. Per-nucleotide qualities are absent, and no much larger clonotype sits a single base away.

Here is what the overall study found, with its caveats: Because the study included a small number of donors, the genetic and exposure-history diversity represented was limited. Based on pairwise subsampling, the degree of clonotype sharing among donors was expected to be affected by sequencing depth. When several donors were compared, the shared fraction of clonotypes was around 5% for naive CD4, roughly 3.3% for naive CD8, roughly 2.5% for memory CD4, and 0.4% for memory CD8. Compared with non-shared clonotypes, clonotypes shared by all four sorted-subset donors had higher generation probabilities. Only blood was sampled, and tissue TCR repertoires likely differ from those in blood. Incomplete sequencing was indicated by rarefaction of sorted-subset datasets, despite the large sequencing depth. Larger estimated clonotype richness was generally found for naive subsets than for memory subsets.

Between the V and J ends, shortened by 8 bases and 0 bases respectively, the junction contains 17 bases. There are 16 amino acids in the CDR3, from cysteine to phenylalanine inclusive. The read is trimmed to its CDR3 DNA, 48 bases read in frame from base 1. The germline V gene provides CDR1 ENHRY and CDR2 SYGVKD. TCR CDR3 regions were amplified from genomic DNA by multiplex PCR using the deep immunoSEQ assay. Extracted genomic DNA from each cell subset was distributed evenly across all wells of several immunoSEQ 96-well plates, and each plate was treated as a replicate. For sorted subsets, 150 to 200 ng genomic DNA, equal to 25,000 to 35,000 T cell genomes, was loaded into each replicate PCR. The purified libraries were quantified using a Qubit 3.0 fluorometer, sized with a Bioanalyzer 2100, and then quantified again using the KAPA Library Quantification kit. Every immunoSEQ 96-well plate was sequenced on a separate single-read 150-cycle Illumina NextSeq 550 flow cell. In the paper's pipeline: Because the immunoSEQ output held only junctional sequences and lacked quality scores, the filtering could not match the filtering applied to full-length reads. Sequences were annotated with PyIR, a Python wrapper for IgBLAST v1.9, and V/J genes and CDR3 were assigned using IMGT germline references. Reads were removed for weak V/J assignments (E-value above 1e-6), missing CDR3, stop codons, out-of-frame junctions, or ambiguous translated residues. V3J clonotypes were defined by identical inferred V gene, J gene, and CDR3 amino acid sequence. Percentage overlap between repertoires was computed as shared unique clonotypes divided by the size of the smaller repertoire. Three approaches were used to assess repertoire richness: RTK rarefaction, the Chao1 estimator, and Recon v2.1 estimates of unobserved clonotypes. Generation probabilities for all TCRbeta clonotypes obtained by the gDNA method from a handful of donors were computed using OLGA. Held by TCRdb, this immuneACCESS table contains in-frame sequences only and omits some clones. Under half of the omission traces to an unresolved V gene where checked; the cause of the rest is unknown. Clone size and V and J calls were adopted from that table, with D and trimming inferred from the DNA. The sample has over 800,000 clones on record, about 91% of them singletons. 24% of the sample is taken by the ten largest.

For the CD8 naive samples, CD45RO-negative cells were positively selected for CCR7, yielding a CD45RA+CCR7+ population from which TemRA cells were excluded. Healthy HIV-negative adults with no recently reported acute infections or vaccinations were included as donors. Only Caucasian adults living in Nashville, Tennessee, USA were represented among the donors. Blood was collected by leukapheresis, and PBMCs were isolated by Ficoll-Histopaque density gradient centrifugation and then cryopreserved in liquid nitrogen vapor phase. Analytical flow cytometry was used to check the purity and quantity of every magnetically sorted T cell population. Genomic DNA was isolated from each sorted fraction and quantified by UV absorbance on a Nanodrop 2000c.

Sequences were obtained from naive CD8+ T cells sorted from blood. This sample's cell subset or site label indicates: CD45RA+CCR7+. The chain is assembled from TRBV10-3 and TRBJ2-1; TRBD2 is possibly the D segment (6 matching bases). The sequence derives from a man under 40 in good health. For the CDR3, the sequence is CAIANNGGASYNEQFF. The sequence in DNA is TGTGCCATCGCCAATAACGGGGGAGCCTCCTACAATGAGCAGTTCTTC.